The 23 T cell receptor beta chains given below trace back to one sample, sequenced in a study of blood T cell repertoires in COVID-19. The table came from immunoSEQ multiplex PCR; TCRdb's copy has only in-frame clones and leaves some out. The table has hundreds of thousands of clones, around 87% seen once. The material sequenced was PBMCs or T cells enriched from blood (not recorded which). These TCRs come from a man aged 40-49 years in a cohort exposed to, infected with or recovered from COVID-19 (not recorded which).

The chain carries TRBV14 and TRBJ2-1; 12 bases are shared with TRBD2. Germline loops: CDR1 SGHDN, CDR2 FVKESK. CDR3 length: 17 amino acids. V was pared by 4 bases and J by 4 bases, with 8 bases of the junction left unmatched. The CDR3 loop reads CASSPKAGLAGYNEQFF. CDR3 DNA sequence: TGTGCCAGCAGCCCCAAGGCCGGACTAGCGGGATACAATGAGCAGTTCTTC.

The rearrangement uses TRBV2 and TRBJ2-5, with D hard to call. Trimming took 4 bases from V and 2 from J, leaving 11 bases between them. Germline loops: CDR1 SNHLY, CDR2 FYNNEI. The CDR3 length is 14 residues. The CDR3 DNA reads TGTGCCAGCAGTGGTCGTGCGGCTCAAGAGACCCAGTACTTC. It specifies CASSGRAAQETQYF.

The chain joins TRBV5-8 to TRBJ1-5, with TRBD1 as a possible D gene (6 bases). Between the trimmed V and J ends, which lost 1 base and 7 bases, there was a span of 21 bases. Germline V gives CDR1 SGHTS, CDR2 YDEGEE. This CDR3 is built from 17 residues. The CDR3 region has the DNA TGTGCCAGCAGCTTGTTCGGGACAAAAGTGTCTGGACAGCCCCAGCATTTT. As protein: CASSLFGTKVSGQPQHF.

The chain combines TRBV7-2 with TRBJ2-7; 15 bases line up with TRBD2. The CDR3 covers 16 residues. Trimming at V came to 5 bases and at J to 4 bases, leaving 6 bases not matched to a gene. The germline CDR1 and CDR2 sequences are SGHTA and FQGNSA. CDR3 DNA: TGTGCCAGCAGCCTCGGACTAGCGGGAGGGAAGTACGAGCAGTACTTC. Its translation: CASSLGLAGGKYEQYF.

This clone appeared once. V is TRBV19 and J is TRBJ2-7; the match to TRBD2 covers 9 bases. The CDR3 contains 14 residues. Losses at the gene ends were 1 base for V and 7 bases for J; bases not matched to a gene: 5. Germline loops: CDR1 LNHDA, CDR2 SQIVND (reference sequence). The CDR3 nucleotides are TGTGCCAGTAGTATAGCCGGGCTAGCGGGGGAGCAGTACTTC. It encodes CASSIAGLAGEQYF.

This clone was observed a single time. This rearrangement joins TRBV30 to TRBJ2-5; 10 bases fit TRBD2. Per the germline V gene, CDR1 is GTSNPN and CDR2 is SVGIG (reference sequence). This CDR3 contains 13 residues. With V trimmed by 4 bases and J by 5 bases, 4 bases remained unmatched. This CDR3 is CAWNRGLAETQYF. DNA of the CDR3: TGTGCCTGGAATAGGGGACTAGCGGAGACCCAGTACTTC.

The gene calls are TRBV10-2 and TRBJ1-1, with 8 bases lining up with TRBD1. V gave up 10 bases and J gave up 1 base; unmatched junction bases: 8. The CDR3 totals 14 residues. The germline V gene encodes CDR1 WSHSY and CDR2 SAAADI. CDR3 protein: CATTGTGGNTEAFF. In DNA form, the CDR3 reads TGCGCCACCACCGGGACAGGAGGGAACACTGAAGCTTTCTTT.

The rearrangement uses TRBV30 and TRBJ2-2; 10 bases fit TRBD2. The V gene end was trimmed by 4 bases and the J gene end by 7 bases; junction bases not matched to a gene: 12. This CDR3 has 16 residues. CDR1 and CDR2 (germline): GTSNPN, SVGIG (reference sequence). The CDR3 region has the DNA TGTGCCTGGACCTCCTCAAGGACTAGCGGAGGCGGGGAGCTGTTTTTT. Translating it yields CAWTSSRTSGGGELFF.

This rearrangement joins TRBV27 to TRBJ1-5; D remains ambiguous. V was shortened by 5 bases and J by 0 bases, with 11 bases between the two germline ends. Germline lookup yields CDR1 MNHEY and CDR2 SMNVEV (reference sequence). This CDR3 has 15 residues. CDR3 DNA: TGTGCCAGCAGTACAGACACCCATAGCAATCAGCCCCAGCATTTT. This sequence encodes CASSTDTHSNQPQHF.

The chain is built from TRBV10-3 and TRBJ1-5, with 9 bases identical to TRBD1. V dropped 6 bases and J dropped 5; count of bases not matched to a gene: 2. The germline gives CDR1 ENHRY, CDR2 SYGVKD. The CDR3 extends over 13 amino acids. DNA for the CDR3: TGTGCCATCAGGGGACAGGGCGATCAGCCCCAGCATTTT. Translating gives CAIRGQGDQPQHF.

V is TRBV18 and J is TRBJ2-5; tentatively, D is TRBD2 (5 bases). The germline CDR1 and CDR2 sequences are KGHSH and LQKENI. The CDR3 extends over 16 amino acids. Trimming left V 3 bases short and J 1 base short, with 15 bases between. The CDR3 sequence is CASSPGGGRLQETQYF. The CDR3 nucleotides read TGTGCCAGCTCACCTGGAGGTGGCAGGCTCCAAGAGACCCAGTACTTC.

J is TRBJ1-3 and V is TRBV6-5; D not resolved. The V gene's germline CDR1 is MNHEY and CDR2 SVGAGI. The CDR3 runs to 13 residues. V shed 10 bases and J shed 0 bases, with 10 bases lying between them. CDR3 coding DNA: TGTGCCATCAGGATACACTCTGGAAACACCATATATTTT. This translates into CAIRIHSGNTIYF.

V is TRBV5-4 and J is TRBJ2-7, with TRBD1 matching over 7 bases. The CDR3 sequence is 14 residues long. Trimming cost V 4 bases and J 6 bases; bases outside gene matches: 10. Per the germline V gene, CDR1 is SGHNT and CDR2 is YYREEE (reference sequence). CDR3 coding DNA: TGTGCCAGCAGCGCCGGACGCAGACAGGGCGAGCAGTACTTC. Its protein product is CASSAGRRQGEQYF.

This chain links TRBV7-2 with TRBJ1-4; 9 nucleotides line up with TRBD1. The V segment lost 5 bases and the J segment 7 bases; nucleotides outside the gene matches: 11. Germline loops: CDR1 SGHTA, CDR2 FQGNSA. The CDR3 has 16 amino acids. The CDR3 protein is CASSRQGDRAGEKLFF. Here the CDR3 DNA reads TGTGCCAGCAGCCGCCAGGGGGACAGGGCAGGTGAAAAACTGTTTTTT.

The chain is built from TRBV5-4 and TRBJ1-1; no reliable D call. V shed 1 base and J shed 2 bases, with 9 bases lying between them. This CDR3 spans 14 amino acids. CDR1 and CDR2 from the germline V gene are SGHNT and YYREEE (reference sequence). The CDR3 here is CASSLQGGNTEAFF. The CDR3 DNA reads TGTGCCAGCAGCTTGCAAGGAGGAAACACTGAAGCTTTCTTT.

The chain employs TRBV6-5 and TRBJ1-1; 10 nucleotides align to TRBD1. The CDR3 is 13 residues long. The J segment lost 7 bases and the V segment lost 6 bases, leaving 5 bases of the junction unmatched. CDR1 is MNHEY and CDR2 is SVGAGI in the germline V gene. This chain's CDR3 is CASRSRDRGEAFF. In DNA, the CDR3 is TGTGCCAGCAGGTCCCGGGACAGGGGTGAAGCTTTCTTT.

The chain employs TRBV5-6 and TRBJ1-1, with D tentatively TRBD1 (5 bases). This CDR3 has 13 amino acids. The V end lost 1 base, the J end lost 5 bases, and 9 bases lay between the germline ends. Germline V gene data show CDR1 as SGHDT and CDR2 as YYEEEE. CDR3 DNA: TGTGCCAGCAGCTTGAGGGCAGGGACTGAAGCTTTCTTT. As protein: CASSLRAGTEAFF.

The chain is built from TRBV6-4 and TRBJ2-7, with TRBD1 as a possible D gene (5 bases). Germline V lookup: CDR1 MRHNA, CDR2 SNTAGT. The CDR3 has 13 residues. Trimming removed 5 bases from V and 3 bases from J, with 11 bases in between. The CDR3 loop is CASSQQVGYEQYF. The CDR3 nucleotides read TGTGCCAGCAGTCAACAGGTGGGCTACGAGCAGTACTTC.

The chain recombines TRBV11-2 with TRBJ2-4; the match to TRBD1 covers 12 bases. Per the germline V gene, CDR1 is SGHAT and CDR2 is FQNNGV. With V trimmed by 3 bases and J by 9 bases, 6 bases remained unmatched. CDR3 length equals 15 residues. The CDR3 loop is CASSLMGQGAGIQYF. The CDR3 region has the DNA TGTGCCAGCAGCTTGATGGGACAGGGGGCCGGCATTCAGTACTTC.

To note about this clone: Different DNA sequences within this sample yield the same CDR3. J is TRBJ1-2 and V is TRBV18, with a tentative D call TRBD1 (5 bases). The CDR3 sequence is 13 residues long. Per the germline V gene, CDR1 is KGHSH and CDR2 is LQKENI. V was clipped by 1 base and J by 2 bases, with 5 bases between them. The CDR3 bases are TGTGCCAGCTCACCACAGGGGAACTATGGCTACACCTTC. Protein: CASSPQGNYGYTF.

V gene TRBV5-1 combines with J gene TRBJ2-3, with 9 bases that match TRBD2. J was trimmed by 0 bases and V by 1 base; bases with no gene match: 0. Germline CDR1 SGHRS, CDR2 YFSETQ. The CDR3 length is 15 residues. The CDR3 protein is CASSLTSGSTDTQYF. DNA of the CDR3: TGCGCCAGCAGCTTGACTAGCGGGAGCACAGATACGCAGTATTTT.

CDR3 region: CASSYTTGGTGNTIYF. As DNA, the CDR3 is TGTGCCAGCAGTTACACGACAGGGGGCACTGGAAACACCATATATTTT. The chain joins TRBV6-5 to TRBJ1-3; 10 bases map to TRBD1. CDR3 length: 16 residues. The V gene end was trimmed by 2 bases and the J gene end by 2 bases; junction bases not matched to a gene: 3. Germline CDR1 and CDR2: MNHEY and SVGAGI.

The chain employs TRBV5-1 and TRBJ1-2, with D possibly being TRBD1 (5 bases). The V end lost 4 bases, the J end lost 3 bases, and 10 bases lay between the germline ends. The germline V gene has CDR1 SGHRS and CDR2 YFSETQ. The CDR3 consists of 13 residues. The CDR3 here is CASSPTGDYGYTF. CDR3 DNA: TGCGCCAGCAGCCCTACAGGTGACTATGGCTACACCTTC.